This passage covers 10 T cell receptor beta chains from one sample sequenced in a study of T cell responses to AZD1222 COVID-19 vaccine. Clones were read by immunoSEQ multiplex PCR, and TCRdb kept only the in-frame ones, dropping some. This table has under 95,000 clones, approximately 85% appearing once. The sequencing here drew on peripheral blood, taken 28 days after the second AZD1222 dose. These receptors were collected from an adult who received the AZD1222 COVID-19 vaccine.

The chain has TRBV2 and TRBJ2-7; 9 bases match TRBD1. V was clipped by 4 bases and J by 13 bases; unmatched bases: 8. The CDR3 totals 12 residues. CDR1 and CDR2 (germline): SNHLY, FYNNEI. The CDR3 bases are TGTGCCAGCAGTGCCGGGACAGGGCCGTCCTACTTC. Encoded protein: CASSAGTGPSYF.

Comments on this clone: Additional DNA sequences in this sample encode the identical CDR3. As DNA, the CDR3 is TGTGCCAGCAGCTTGGGACAGGGGGCGTACGAGCAGTACTTC. It is translated as CASSLGQGAYEQYF. This chain connects TRBV5-6 to TRBJ2-7; 10 positions match TRBD1. Germline lookup yields CDR1 SGHDT and CDR2 YYEEEE. V dropped 0 bases and J dropped 4; count of bases not matched to a gene: 1. CDR3 length: 14 residues.

V usage is TRBV9 and J usage is TRBJ2-2; unclear D gene. V was clipped by 0 bases and J by 7 bases, with 7 bases between them. The length of the CDR3 is 13 residues. CDR1 and CDR2 from the germline V gene are SGDLS and YYNGEE. The chain's CDR3 is CASSVGYGGELFF. The DNA of the CDR3 is TGTGCCAGCAGCGTAGGGTATGGCGGGGAGCTGTTTTTT.

The rearrangement uses TRBV7-8 and TRBJ1-1; no clear D. The germline V gene has CDR1 SGHVS and CDR2 FQNEAQ. The CDR3 length is 14 residues. Deletions cut 5 bases from V and 4 bases from J, with 14 bases between. CDR3 DNA: TGTGCCAGCAGCCTTGGACCGGGTAGCACTGAAGCTTTCTTT. As protein: CASSLGPGSTEAFF.

The J gene is TRBJ1-3, the V gene TRBV28, with 8 bases aligning to TRBD1. CDR3 length: 14 residues. V dropped 6 bases and J dropped 6; count of bases not matched to a gene: 7. Germline CDR1 reads MDHEN; CDR2 reads SYDVKM. The CDR3 here is CASSLQGVKNTIYF. As DNA, the CDR3 is TGTGCCAGCAGCCTACAGGGGGTGAAAAACACCATATATTTT. The variable domain in full, with the rest retrieved from reference TRBV28 and TRBJ1-3, is DVKVTQSSRYLVKRTGEKVFLECVQDMDHENMFWYRQDPGLGLRLIYFSYDVKMKEKGDIPEGYSVSREKKERFSLILESASTNQTSMYLCASSLQGVKNTIYFGEGSWLTVV.

The chain combines TRBV13 with TRBJ2-5; D could derive from TRBD1 or TRBD2 (5 bases each). V lost 5 bases to trimming and J lost 12 bases, with 13 bases between them. The CDR3 sequence is 11 residues long. The germline gives CDR1 PRHDT, CDR2 FYEKMQ (reference sequence). This chain's CDR3 is CASSQTGQKYF. CDR3 sequence (DNA): TGTGCCAGCAGCCAGACGGGGCAGAAGTACTTC.

This clone was picked up one time. CDR3 in amino acids: CASSLPSGEYEQYF. The CDR3 nucleotides are TGTGCCAGCAGTTTGCCTAGCGGGGAGTACGAGCAGTACTTC. V is TRBV28 and J is TRBJ2-7; TRBD2 matches 9 bases. Germline CDR1 and CDR2: MDHEN and SYDVKM. The junction had 4 bases not matched to a gene; V was cut back by 3 bases and J by 4 bases. The CDR3 runs 14 residues.

The J gene is TRBJ2-2, the V gene TRBV3-1 (or the pseudogene TRBV3-2), with no clear D. The CDR3 consists of 12 residues. CDR1 is LGHDT and CDR2 is YNNKEL in the germline V gene (reference sequence). V shed 3 bases and J shed 3 bases, with 2 bases lying between them. CDR3 residues: CASSQYTGELFF. In DNA, the CDR3 is TGTGCCAGCAGCCAGTACACCGGGGAGCTGTTTTTT.

The J gene is TRBJ1-3, the V gene TRBV18; tentatively, D is TRBD1 (5 bases). The CDR3 has 15 residues. CDR1 and CDR2 (germline): KGHSH, LQKENI. V lost 0 bases and J 2 bases, leaving 8 bases between the germline ends. CDR3 DNA: TGTGCCAGCTCACCACCGTCAGGGACTGGAAACACCATATATTTT. Protein product: CASSPPSGTGNTIYF.

The chain carries TRBV9 and TRBJ2-7; no reliable D call. Trimming removed 0 bases at V and 5 bases at J, with 12 bases between. Germline-derived CDR1 and CDR2 are SGDLS and YYNGEE. CDR3 size: 14 residues. CDR3 sequence reads: CASSVAGVPHEQYF. The CDR3 bases are TGTGCCAGCAGCGTAGCTGGGGTCCCCCACGAGCAGTACTTC.